Presented here are 13 T cell receptor beta chains from one specimen sequenced in a study of T-cell reconstitution after alpha-beta-depleted transplantation in children. Preparation of the TCRbeta library used unique molecular identifiers. TCRdb analysed the PCR reads with MiXCR anew, one entry per CDR3 protein. Of over 200,000 distinct CDR3 sequences listed, approximately 9% are singletons. Here the sequenced sample was PBMCs from the stem cell graft donor, taken from the stem cell graft. The receptors derive from a human donor who donated a stem cell graft to a child with acute lymphoblastic leukemia.

This clonotype was seen repeatedly, ten times or more. The chain is built from TRBV3-1 and TRBJ2-3; the match to TRBD1 covers 9 bases. CDR3 size: 15 residues. Germline V lookup: CDR1 LGHDT, CDR2 YNNKEL (reference sequence). J was trimmed by 5 bases and V by 5 bases; bases with no gene match: 8. CDR3 nucleotides: TGTGCCAGCAGCGCCCACAGGGGGCCCGGAGATACGCAGTATTTT. Its protein product is CASSAHRGPGDTQYF.

This clonotype was counted between two and nine times. The J gene is TRBJ2-7, the V gene TRBV7-9; TRBD1 aligns across 7 bases. Germline CDR1 and CDR2: SEHNR and FQNEAQ (reference sequence). The CDR3 has 13 residues. Unmatched junction bases numbered 2, after V lost 4 bases and J lost 2 bases. The CDR3 DNA follows: TGTGCCAGCAGCTCGGACAGGACCTACGAGCAGTACTTC. It codes for CASSSDRTYEQYF.

The J gene is TRBJ1-4, the V gene TRBV12-3 or TRBV12-4; D is uncertain. With 4 bases removed from V and 8 bases from J, the gap between germline ends came to 8 bases. This CDR3 is built from 12 residues. In DNA form, the CDR3 reads TGTGCCAGCAGTTCGAACCGGGAAAAACTGTTTTTT. Protein sequence: CASSSNREKLFF.

The chain is built from TRBV3-1 and TRBJ1-1, with D unclear. The CDR3 has 14 residues. Germline V CDR1 and CDR2: LGHDT, YNNKEL (reference sequence). Trimming removed 3 bases at V and 1 base at J, with 9 bases between. As DNA, the CDR3 is TGTGCCAGCAGCCAGGCGGGGTCGAACACTGAAGCTTTCTTT. Translating gives CASSQAGSNTEAFF.

The rearrangement links TRBV7-2 to TRBJ1-1, with a weak D call TRBD1 (6 bases). Germline V gene lookup returns CDR1 SGHTA and CDR2 FQGNSA. This CDR3 comprises 15 residues. V lost 3 bases to trimming and J lost 5 bases, with 16 bases between them. The CDR3 is CASSLGGGRRTEAFF. The CDR3 coding sequence is TGTGCCAGCAGCTTGGGTGGGGGGCGTAGAACTGAAGCTTTCTTT.

This rearrangement joins TRBV7-2 to TRBJ1-4; D ambiguous. The V gene's germline CDR1 is SGHTA and CDR2 FQGNSA. V shed 3 bases and J shed 3 bases, with 11 bases lying between them. CDR3 length: 15 amino acids. The CDR3 loop is CASSFLGGPNEKLFF. The CDR3 region has the DNA TGTGCCAGCAGCTTTCTGGGTGGGCCTAATGAAAAACTGTTTTTT.

This clonotype appeared many times. The J gene is TRBJ1-1, the V gene TRBV5-1; the D gene is possibly TRBD1 (6 bases). The CDR3 sequence is 19 residues long. From germline, CDR1 is SGHRS and CDR2 YFSETQ. The V end lost 0 bases, the J end lost 6 bases, and 27 bases lay between the germline ends. In nucleotides, the CDR3 is TGCGCCAGCAGCTTGGTTAGGCCGGGCAGGGGCCTAGGGAGGGCTGAAGCTTTCTTT. Encoded protein: CASSLVRPGRGLGRAEAFF.

This clonotype was found a few times. This chain links TRBV5-4 with TRBJ2-5, with TRBD2 matching 16 bases. After removal of 3 bases from V and 3 bases from J, the junction contained 8 bases not matched to a gene. Germline-derived CDR1 and CDR2 are SGHNT and YYREEE (reference sequence). This CDR3 spans 18 amino acids. The CDR3 is CASSWGLAGGRSEETQYF. The CDR3 DNA is TGTGCCAGCAGCTGGGGACTAGCGGGGGGGCGTAGCGAAGAGACCCAGTACTTC. Complete variable domain (other parts from reference TRBV5-4 and TRBJ2-5): ETGVTQSPTHLIKTRGQQVTLRCSSQSGHNTVSWYQQALGQGPQFIFQYYREEENGRGNFPPRFSGLQFPNYSSELNVNALELDDSALYLCASSWGLAGGRSEETQYFGPGTRLLVL.

This clonotype was recorded a few times. V and J are TRBV18 and TRBJ1-2; TRBD1 is a possible D gene (5 bases). This CDR3 comprises 14 residues. CDR1 is KGHSH and CDR2 is LQKENI in the germline V gene. Trimming pared 6 bases from V and 5 bases from J, leaving 16 bases between. The CDR3 loop is CASSENEDSYGYTF. The CDR3 DNA reads as TGTGCCAGCTCGGAAAACGAAGACAGTTATGGCTACACCTTC.

The CDR3 protein is CASSSTGLIYGYTF. The CDR3 DNA reads as TGTGCCAGCAGCTCCACAGGGCTGATCTATGGCTACACCTTC. The chain recombines TRBV7-9 with TRBJ1-2, with D possibly matching TRBD1 (6 bases). Germline V gene data show CDR1 as SEHNR and CDR2 as FQNEAQ (reference sequence). This CDR3 spans 14 amino acids. V was cut by 4 bases and J by 4 bases, with 13 bases left in between.

This clonotype was found a few times. J is TRBJ1-1 and V is TRBV15, with D uncertain. This CDR3 has 13 residues. Germline V gene sequence: CDR1 LNHNV, CDR2 YYDKDF (reference sequence). The ends were cut back, 4 bases at V and 7 bases at J, with 13 bases in the middle. The CDR3 sequence: CATSTPREVEAFF. CDR3 nucleotides: TGTGCCACCAGCACGCCCCGGGAGGTTGAAGCTTTCTTT.

This rearrangement joins TRBV20-1 to TRBJ1-4; D is uncertain. Deletions cut 6 bases from V and 0 bases from J, with 17 bases between. Germline CDR1 and CDR2: DFQATT and SNEGSKA (reference sequence). The CDR3 runs 16 residues. CDR3 DNA: TGCAGTGCAACCTGGGGAGGGCCCTCAACTAATGAAAAACTGTTTTTT. Translation: CSATWGGPSTNEKLFF.

The J gene is TRBJ1-5, the V gene TRBV20-1; weak D call: TRBD1 (6 bases). Per the germline V gene, CDR1 is DFQATT and CDR2 is SNEGSKA (reference sequence). Trimming left V 8 bases short and J 4 bases short, with 15 bases between. The CDR3 runs 13 residues. The CDR3, as DNA: TGCAGTACTGGGCACAGGGCGAATCAGCCCCAGCATTTT. As protein: CSTGHRANQPQHF.